Listed below are T cell receptor beta chains from one sample, sequenced in a study of T cells in Graves' hyperthyroidism and ophthalmopathy. TCRdb itself ran the multiplex PCR reads through MiXCR, one entry per CDR3 protein. The profile shows about 400,000 distinct CDR3 sequences, 14% of them singletons. Sequencing was done on a sample of blood. All receptors derive from a woman in her twenties or thirties with Graves' ophthalmopathy. Each CDR3 is given without its conserved first and last residue.

>TRBJ2-5|TRBV7-2
ASSLEQETQY
>TRBJ2-2|TRBV15
ATSRVSEGGPGELF
>TRBJ2-3|TRBV15
ATEVKETDTQY
>TRBJ2-7|TRBV12-3/TRBV12-4
ASSLTSGGAVEQY
>TRBJ2-7|TRBV10-2
ASGQGNEQY
>TRBJ2-7|TRBV28
ASRLGKSTYEQY
>TRBJ2-3|TRBV7-2
ASSSGGITDTQY
>TRBJ1-6|TRBV5-4
ASSGQEYNSPLH
>TRBJ2-3|TRBV20-1
SARERRTSGVPDTQY
>TRBJ2-7|TRBV20-1
SARDPERGAYEQY
>TRBJ2-1|TRBV11-2
ASSLEVGETYNEQF
>TRBJ2-7|TRBV7-2
ASSPWTGLNEQY
>TRBJ1-5|TRBV6-1
ASSLAGGSQH
>TRBJ1-1|TRBV11-2
ASSLGEGSEAF
>TRBJ1-2|TRBV6-1
ASSPDRDRDYGYT
>TRBJ2-5|TRBV7-6
ASSLAAGSSQY
>TRBJ1-4|TRBV7-3
ASSEGVGEKLF
>TRBJ2-7|TRBV2
ASRPIGWGTSGASHDEQY
>TRBJ2-1|TRBV6-2/TRBV6-3
ASSYTKTGDPYNEQF
>TRBJ2-1|TRBV18
ASSPQLDRVYNEQF
>TRBJ2-1|TRBV28
ASSLGGRGEGVLSWEQF
>TRBJ2-7|TRBV19
ASSLRGGVEQY
>TRBJ2-7|TRBV7-9
ASSSRVEQGTEQY
>TRBJ1-2|TRBV7-9
ASGGGTSNYGYT
>TRBJ1-1|TRBV7-2
ASSPLTGGGTEAF
>TRBJ1-5|TRBV28
ASLGGLRGVYQPQH
>TRBJ2-2|TRBV30
AWRRTGYTGELF
>TRBJ2-1|TRBV14
ASSKPDPGGTNNEQF
>TRBJ2-3|TRBV7-7
ASSFGGSDTQY
>TRBJ2-1|TRBV20-1
GWTDPTYNEQF
>TRBJ2-2|TRBV7-2
ASSLYRGLAGTTAGTGELF
>TRBJ2-3|TRBV30
AWTRQLLGGGDTQY
>TRBJ2-1|TRBV11-3
ASSFGGTNEQF
>TRBJ1-1|TRBV15
ATSRDFRVVGSEAF
>TRBJ2-1|TRBV28
ASSFPRGSSYNEQF
>TRBJ2-1|TRBV28
ASSFRRGGHNEQF
>TRBJ1-1|TRBV30
AWSLWTPPDTEAF
>TRBJ2-3|TRBV7-9
ASSFTGSTDTQY
>TRBJ1-6|TRBV9
ASSVGGSPLH
>TRBJ2-7|TRBV20-1
SAGPGGRRLGEQY
>TRBJ2-2|TRBV25-1
ASNNRTGHTGELF
>TRBJ1-2|TRBV9
ASGHHRGDYGYT
>TRBJ2-1|TRBV5-5
ASSRLAGDNEQF
>TRBJ2-1|TRBV11-2
ASSRPGYNEQF
>TRBJ2-7|TRBV6-2/TRBV6-3
ASNLIGLGEQY
>TRBJ2-7|TRBV12-3/TRBV12-4
ASSYSVYEQY
>TRBJ1-1|TRBV18
ASSPRDREGTEAF
>TRBJ1-1|TRBV11-2
ASGTSVNTEAF
>TRBJ2-5|TRBV15
ATSIRGGQWDGAQY
>TRBJ1-1|TRBV11-2
ASSLGHFTEAF
>TRBJ1-1|TRBV20-1
SARDPSPEKNTEAF
>TRBJ2-3|TRBV3-1
ASSQAGGGERTDTQY
>TRBJ1-2|TRBV12-3/TRBV12-4
ASRPYRNYGYT